One sample yielded the 19 T cell receptor beta chains listed below, sequenced in a study of blood T cell repertoires in COVID-19 (dated by TCRdb to the early 2020s). Preparation of the library involved the immunoSEQ multiplex PCR assay. Imported from immuneACCESS, the table was reduced by TCRdb to in-frame sequences with V and J called. These copies leave out some clones; in studies compared against another copy, an unresolved V gene accounts for under half, and the cause of the remainder is not known. The sample data list approximately 160,000 clones, and over 70% of these were observed just once. The ten largest account for approximately 2.8% of the sample. The sample consisted of peripheral blood. Source of these receptors: an older man with acute or convalescent COVID-19.

The chain has TRBV14 and TRBJ1-1; D gene ambiguous. The V end lost 1 base, the J end lost 4 bases, and 7 bases lay between the germline ends. This CDR3 has 13 amino acids. Per germline, CDR1 SGHDN and CDR2 FVKESK. This chain's CDR3 is CASSQGRSTEAFF. The DNA for the CDR3 is TGTGCCAGCAGCCAAGGGAGAAGCACTGAAGCTTTCTTT.

The chain joins TRBV19 to TRBJ2-7, with 9 bases that match TRBD2. CDR3 length: 14 amino acids. CDR1 is LNHDA and CDR2 is SQIVND in the germline V gene (reference sequence). Unmatched junction bases numbered 2, after V lost 3 bases and J lost 2 bases. Written as DNA, the CDR3 is TGTGCCAGTAGTATTGCGGGAGGGACCTACGAGCAGTACTTC. Amino acids: CASSIAGGTYEQYF.

The chain joins TRBV19 to TRBJ1-2; 8 nucleotides agree with TRBD1. Germline CDR1 and CDR2: LNHDA and SQIVND (reference sequence). Germline trimming cut 6 bases from V and 7 bases from J; bases unmatched to any gene: 10. This CDR3 has 14 residues. CDR3 sequence: CASRQDRASVGYTF. The CDR3 DNA reads as TGTGCCAGTAGACAGGACAGGGCATCGGTTGGCTACACCTTC.

The chain uses TRBV5-6 and TRBJ2-5; D is uncertain. V gave up 0 bases and J gave up 5 bases, with 8 bases separating them. This CDR3 comprises 13 residues. Germline CDR1 and CDR2: SGHDT and YYEEEE. The chain's CDR3 is CASSLVAGETQYF. The CDR3 DNA reads TGTGCCAGCAGCTTGGTGGCCGGGGAGACCCAGTACTTC.

V and J are TRBV2 and TRBJ1-3; D gene ambiguous. This CDR3 is 14 amino acids long. Germline V gene data show CDR1 as SNHLY and CDR2 as FYNNEI. Trimming left V 5 bases short and J 0 bases short, with 8 bases between. CDR3 bases: TGTGCCAGCAGTTATGCCAGCTCTGGAAACACCATATATTTT. Translating gives CASSYASSGNTIYF.

This chain links TRBV6-5 with TRBJ2-5; no firm D call. Germline V CDR1 and CDR2: MNHEY, SVGAGI. V lost 6 bases and J lost 2, with 10 bases in between. This CDR3 is built from 13 residues. The CDR3, as DNA: TGTGCCAGCAGAACGGGTGGTCAAGAGACCCAGTACTTC. Protein sequence: CASRTGGQETQYF.

This clone appeared a single time. The CDR3 DNA reads as TGTGCCAGCTCACGTAACCCCCCACAGGGATCGAACACCGGGGAGCTGTTTTTT. Residues: CASSRNPPQGSNTGELFF. The rearrangement links TRBV18 to TRBJ2-2; D is perhaps TRBD1 (6 bases). CDR1 and CDR2 from the germline V gene are KGHSH and LQKENI. Trimming shortened V by 4 bases and J by 0 bases, and 18 bases separated the two germline ends. The CDR3 runs to 18 residues.

This clone occurred once. The J gene is TRBJ1-5, the V gene TRBV27; D not certain. The ends were cut back, 3 bases at V and 0 bases at J, with 9 bases in the middle. CDR3 length: 15 amino acids. CDR1 is MNHEY, CDR2 SMNVEV, per germline (reference sequence). This chain's CDR3 is CASSFLSGSNQPQHF. CDR3 coding DNA: TGTGCCAGCAGTTTTTTATCAGGTAGCAATCAGCCCCAGCATTTT.

This chain joins TRBV14 and TRBJ2-7; 8 nucleotides agree with TRBD2. V was clipped by 2 bases and J by 3 bases; unmatched bases: 9. Germline CDR1 is SGHDN and CDR2 is FVKESK. The CDR3 extends over 16 amino acids. The CDR3 DNA reads TGTGCCAGCAGCCAACGAACCGGGCGGGGGGTCTACGAGCAGTACTTC. Amino acid sequence: CASSQRTGRGVYEQYF.

In its sample, this clone was seen a few times. The chain employs TRBV3-1 (or the pseudogene TRBV3-2) and TRBJ2-1; D is possibly TRBD2 (6 bases). Germline V gene lookup returns CDR1 LGHDT and CDR2 YNNKEL (reference sequence). The V and J ends lost 4 bases and 4 bases respectively, with 14 bases between them. The CDR3 spans 15 residues. The CDR3 sequence is CASSPPAGSYNEQFF. The CDR3 coding sequence is TGTGCCAGCAGCCCGCCGGCGGGATCTTACAATGAGCAGTTCTTC.

The chain employs TRBV5-4 and TRBJ1-1; 9 nucleotides agree with TRBD1. The germline V gene encodes CDR1 SGHNT and CDR2 YYREEE (reference sequence). J gave up 3 bases and V 0 bases, and 9 bases lay outside the gene matches. There are 17 residues in the CDR3. The DNA for the CDR3 is TGTGCCAGCAGCTTGGGCACCGGGACAGGGCTGTACACTGAAGCTTTCTTT. This encodes CASSLGTGTGLYTEAFF.

The V gene is TRBV7-8, the J gene TRBJ2-2, with TRBD1 identical over 8 bases. V dropped 2 bases and J dropped 1; count of bases not matched to a gene: 3. The CDR3 runs 16 residues. CDR1 is SGHVS and CDR2 is FQNEAQ in the germline V gene. The CDR3 here is CASSLSGTGNTGELFF. For the CDR3, the DNA is TGTGCCAGCAGCTTATCCGGGACAGGGAACACCGGGGAGCTGTTTTTT.

This chain connects TRBV7-2 to TRBJ1-5; 7 bases are shared with TRBD1. The CDR3 has 17 residues. V lost 2 bases to trimming and J lost 3 bases; unmatched junction nucleotides: 10. Germline CDR1 reads SGHTA; CDR2 reads FQGNSA. The CDR3 loop is CASSLNLGQALNQPQHF. The CDR3 nucleotides read TGTGCCAGCAGCTTAAACTTAGGACAGGCCCTCAATCAGCCCCAGCATTTT.

The chain links TRBV20-1 to TRBJ2-5; D ambiguous. This CDR3 is built from 10 residues. Per germline, CDR1 DFQATT and CDR2 SNEGSKA (reference sequence). The ends were cut back, 5 bases at V and 5 bases at J, with 6 bases in the middle. The CDR3 loop reads CSAWRETQYF. CDR3 bases: TGCAGTGCTTGGCGGGAGACCCAGTACTTC.

The chain employs TRBV15 and TRBJ2-1; 11 bases line up with TRBD2. Germline V gives CDR1 LNHNV, CDR2 YYDKDF (reference sequence). CDR3 length equals 17 residues. Losses at the gene ends were 3 bases for V and 4 bases for J; bases not matched to a gene: 8. CDR3 bases: TGTGCCACCAGCAGTGCGCTTGGACTAGCGGGTTACAATGAGCAGTTCTTC. This encodes CATSSALGLAGYNEQFF.

The sample holds one count of this clone. This chain uses TRBV30 with TRBJ1-1, with D possibly TRBD1 on 6 matching bases. This CDR3 is 15 amino acids long. Germline V gene lookup returns CDR1 GTSNPN and CDR2 SVGIG (reference sequence). V was clipped by 4 bases and J by 0 bases, with 15 bases between them. The CDR3 region has the DNA TGTGCCTGGAAAGGGACAACTACAATGAACACTGAAGCTTTCTTT. Translated, it gives CAWKGTTTMNTEAFF.

V and J are TRBV27 and TRBJ1-5; 7 bases match TRBD1. There are 17 residues in the CDR3. The V gene end was trimmed by 4 bases and the J gene end by 4 bases; junction bases not matched to a gene: 13. Per the germline V gene, CDR1 is MNHEY and CDR2 is SMNVEV (reference sequence). The CDR3 sequence: CASSSRGQLPNNQPQHF. Written as DNA, the CDR3 is TGTGCCAGCAGTTCTAGGGGGCAGCTGCCGAATAATCAGCCCCAGCATTTT.

The rearrangement joins TRBV6-2 or TRBV6-3 to TRBJ2-3, with TRBD2 matching 15 bases. Germline CDR1 is MNHEY and CDR2 is SVGEGT. This CDR3 region has 19 residues. V lost 2 bases, J lost 6 bases, and 12 bases stayed unmatched. The CDR3 bases are TGTGCCAGCAGTTACCCTGCAGGACTAGCGGGAGGGCCGGGGGATACGCAGTATTTT. It codes for CASSYPAGLAGGPGDTQYF.

The chain employs TRBV7-2 and TRBJ2-3; D is perhaps TRBD2 (6 bases). Trimming pared 3 bases from V and 4 bases from J, leaving 14 bases between. The germline gives CDR1 SGHTA, CDR2 FQGNSA. This CDR3 region has 15 residues. The CDR3 loop is CASSLEGRMADTQYF. DNA for the CDR3: TGTGCCAGCAGCTTGGAGGGGCGCATGGCAGATACGCAGTATTTT.